This T cell receptor (beta chain) was captured by sequencing in a study of blood T cell repertoires in COVID-19. In the study overall: Sites in the United States, Italy and Spain provided acute and convalescent COVID-19 samples. Sources were T cells, B-cell-depleted T cells, or PBMCs; the material itself was cDNA or gDNA.

As processed by the authors: By means of reference gene primer amplification, nucleated cell counts were estimated. Assay used: immunoSEQ multiplex PCR; TCRdb lists only in-frame clones, some missing. The V and J calls and clone size are taken from that table; D and trimming were inferred from the DNA. The table includes over 100,000 clones, about 70% detected once. There are 14 residues in the CDR3. J was trimmed by 1 base and V by 4 bases; bases with no gene match: 1. Germline V gene lookup returns CDR1 SGHRS and CDR2 YFSETQ. The sample taken for sequencing was peripheral blood. The clonotype originates from a woman aged 70 to 79 with acute or convalescent COVID-19. The chain recombines TRBV5-1 with TRBJ1-1, with TRBD1 identical over 10 bases. The CDR3 DNA reads TGCGCCAGCAGCGGACAGGGGGGGAACACTGAAGCTTTCTTT. Protein: CASSGQGGNTEAFF.